Shown below are 6 T cell receptor beta chains from a single sample sequenced in a study of sequential checkpoint blockade in melanoma. Treatment defined: randomized to nivolumab then ipilimumab (arm A) or the reverse (arm B). Data came from immunoSEQ multiplex PCR; TCRdb stores just in-frame clones and leaves some out. The data contain about 37,000 clones, roughly 32% of them seen just once; the ten biggest clones take up under 2%. Sequenced material: tumor tissue (inferred from file names), taken from a patient given nivolumab and ipilimumab in sequence. The receptor set was obtained from a human donor with melanoma.

This clone was counted between two and nine times. V and J are TRBV6-8 and TRBJ2-6; 8 bases line up with TRBD1. V gave up 7 bases and J gave up 0 bases; unmatched junction bases: 11. The germline CDR1 and CDR2 sequences are MNHGY and SAAAGT. The CDR3 sequence is 18 residues long. The CDR3 region is CASIRIPTGGSGANVLTF. The CDR3 coding sequence is TGTGCCAGCATCCGGATTCCCACAGGGGGCTCTGGGGCCAACGTCCTGACTTTC.

The chain is built from TRBV6-8 and TRBJ2-3, with 10 positions matching TRBD2. Losses at the gene ends were 6 bases for V and 6 bases for J; bases not matched to a gene: 9. Germline values: CDR1 MNHGY, CDR2 SAAAGT. The CDR3 covers 15 residues. Written as DNA, the CDR3 is TGTGCCAGCAGCTTTCTTAGCGGGGGGAGGGATACGCAGTATTTT. Amino acids: CASSFLSGGRDTQYF.

The rearrangement joins TRBV12-5 to TRBJ2-1, with D perhaps matching TRBD2 (6 bases). The CDR3 sequence is 15 residues long. In germline, CDR1 is LGHNT, CDR2 FRNRAP. In DNA, the CDR3 is TGTGCCAGCGGCACTCTAGCGCTCTCCTACAATGAGCAGTTCTTC. Its protein is CASGTLALSYNEQFF.

This clone has more than one count but fewer than ten. The chain joins TRBV9 to TRBJ1-1; D is ambiguous. The CDR3 loop spans 13 amino acids. Germline lookup yields CDR1 SGDLS and CDR2 YYNGEE. The germline V and J ends were trimmed by 0 bases and 7 bases, with 10 bases remaining between them. This chain's CDR3 is CASSVVSGSEAFF. The CDR3 DNA sequence: TGTGCCAGCAGCGTAGTCTCGGGAAGTGAAGCTTTCTTT.

V usage is TRBV4-1 and J usage is TRBJ2-3, with D possibly TRBD2 on 5 matching bases. Germline V CDR1 and CDR2: MGHRA, YSYEKL. This CDR3 is built from 12 residues. V was cut by 0 bases and J by 8 bases, with 6 bases left in between. The CDR3: CASSQDAGTQYF. DNA of the CDR3: TGCGCCAGCAGCCAAGATGCGGGTACGCAGTATTTT.

This clone was observed a handful of times. This sequence joins TRBV6-8 and TRBJ2-2; D is unclear. Trimming pared 7 bases from V and 0 bases from J, leaving 9 bases between. The CDR3 has 14 residues. From germline, CDR1 is MNHGY and CDR2 SAAAGT. CDR3 in amino acids: CASIPSTNTGELFF. CDR3 sequence (DNA): TGTGCCAGCATTCCTAGTACGAACACCGGGGAGCTGTTTTTT.